This T cell receptor beta chain stems from a study of blood T cell repertoires in COVID-19. Across the whole study: Samples of COVID-19 (acute and convalescent) were obtained from the United States, Italy and Spain.

Germline CDR1 SNHLY, CDR2 FYNNEI. Trimming removed 7 bases from V and 4 bases from J; junction bases left unmatched: 8. The CDR3 has 15 residues. The assay was immunoSEQ multiplex PCR, and TCRdb's table has in-frame clones only and misses some. The sample shows roughly 100,000 clones, 76% of them seen only once. The specimen sequenced was peripheral blood. This receptor was taken from a man between 65 and 85 years old with acute or convalescent COVID-19. The J gene is TRBJ2-1, the V gene TRBV2; TRBD1 matches 9 bases. CDR3 nucleotides: TGTGCCAGCAACTATAACAGGGGGCAATACAATGAGCAGTTCTTC. It encodes CASNYNRGQYNEQFF.